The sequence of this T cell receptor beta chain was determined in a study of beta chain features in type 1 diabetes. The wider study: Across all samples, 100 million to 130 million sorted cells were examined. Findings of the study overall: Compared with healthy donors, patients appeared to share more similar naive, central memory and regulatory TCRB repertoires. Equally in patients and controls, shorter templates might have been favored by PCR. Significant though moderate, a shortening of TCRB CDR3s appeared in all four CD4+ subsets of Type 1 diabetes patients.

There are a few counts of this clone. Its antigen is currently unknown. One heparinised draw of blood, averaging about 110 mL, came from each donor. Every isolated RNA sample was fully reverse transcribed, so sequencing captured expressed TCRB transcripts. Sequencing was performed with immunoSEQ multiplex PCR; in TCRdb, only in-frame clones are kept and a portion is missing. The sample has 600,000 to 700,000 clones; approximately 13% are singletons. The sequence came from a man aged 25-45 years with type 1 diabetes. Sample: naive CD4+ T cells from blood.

The CDR3 reads CASSVTAARAEKLFF. The CDR3 bases are TGCGCCAGCAGCGTGACAGCCGCACGGGCTGAAAAACTGTTTTTT. This sequence joins TRBV5-1 and TRBJ1-4; tentative D call: TRBD1 (5 bases). Trimming took off 4 bases at V and 7 bases at J, with 17 bases between the two ends. This CDR3 spans 15 amino acids. CDR1 and CDR2 (germline): SGHRS, YFSETQ.